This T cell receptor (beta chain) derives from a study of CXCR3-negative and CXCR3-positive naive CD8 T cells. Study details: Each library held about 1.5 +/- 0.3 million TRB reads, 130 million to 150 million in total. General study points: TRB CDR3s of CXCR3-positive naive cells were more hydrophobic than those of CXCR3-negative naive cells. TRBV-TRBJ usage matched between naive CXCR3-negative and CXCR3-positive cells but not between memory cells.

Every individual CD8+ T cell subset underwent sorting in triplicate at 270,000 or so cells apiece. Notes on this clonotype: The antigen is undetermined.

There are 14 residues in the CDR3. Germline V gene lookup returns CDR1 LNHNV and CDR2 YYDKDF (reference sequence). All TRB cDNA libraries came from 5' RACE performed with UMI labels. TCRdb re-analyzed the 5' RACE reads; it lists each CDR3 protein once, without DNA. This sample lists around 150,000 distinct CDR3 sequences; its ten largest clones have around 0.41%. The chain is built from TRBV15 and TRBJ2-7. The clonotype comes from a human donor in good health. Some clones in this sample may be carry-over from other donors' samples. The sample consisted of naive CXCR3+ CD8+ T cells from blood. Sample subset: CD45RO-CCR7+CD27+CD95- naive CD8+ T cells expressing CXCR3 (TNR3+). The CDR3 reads CATSSQRIAYEQYF.